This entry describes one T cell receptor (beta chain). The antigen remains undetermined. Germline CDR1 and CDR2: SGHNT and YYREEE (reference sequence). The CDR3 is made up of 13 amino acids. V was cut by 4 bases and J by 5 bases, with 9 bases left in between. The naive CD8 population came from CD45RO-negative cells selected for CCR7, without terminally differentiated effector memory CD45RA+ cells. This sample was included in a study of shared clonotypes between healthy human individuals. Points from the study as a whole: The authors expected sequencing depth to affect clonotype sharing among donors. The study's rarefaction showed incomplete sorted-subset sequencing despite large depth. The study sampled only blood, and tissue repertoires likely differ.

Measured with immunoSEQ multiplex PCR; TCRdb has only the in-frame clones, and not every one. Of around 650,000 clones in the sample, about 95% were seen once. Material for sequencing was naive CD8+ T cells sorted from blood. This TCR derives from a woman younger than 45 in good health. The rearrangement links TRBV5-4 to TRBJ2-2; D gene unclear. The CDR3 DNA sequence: TGTGCCAGCAGCCTGGGTCGAACCGGGGAGCTGTTTTTT. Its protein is CASSLGRTGELFF.